This T cell receptor beta chain was documented in a study of identical twins (dated by TCRdb to the mid-2010s). Background for the entire study: To test whether fetal clonotypes persist, the study used deep sequencing on TCR alpha and beta repertoires from monozygotic twins, unrelated adults of various ages, and cord blood. To rule out contamination, replicate twin experiments were performed at different times with different library preparation protocols.

Between the V and J ends, shortened by 4 bases and 7 bases respectively, the junction contains 18 bases. From a lookup of the germline V gene, CDR1 and CDR2 are SGDLS and YYNGEE. Spanning cysteine to phenylalanine, the CDR3 consists of 15 amino acids. The only DNA kept is the CDR3, 45 bases in frame from the first base. General conclusions and limits of the study: In monozygotic twins, recombination models systematically underestimated out-of-frame TCR alpha sharing, but the models matched the sharing seen between unrelated individuals. Excess twin sharing in beta out-of-frame sequences was weaker because fewer shared sequences lowered the signal-to-noise ratio. Compared with coincidental sharing between unrelated individuals, out-of-frame TCR alpha sequences shared between twins had an excess of sequences with low generation probability. Abundant cord blood beta clonotypes had fewer insertions, young adult naive repertoires showed a similar but weaker trend, and memory repertoires showed no such trend. Zero-insertion analyses could be partly confounded by invariant T cells such as MAIT and iNKT, although diverse VJ usage argued against such confounding for most clonotypes. Because the same donors could not be followed over many years, conclusions were based on cross-sectional statistical analysis.

Only healthy Caucasian donors were included. Miltenyi CD45RO+ enrichment and human naive T-cell isolation kits were used to isolate memory (CD45RO+) and naive T cells from PBMC. Libraries were made using 5' RACE. Sequencing instrument: Illumina HiSeq 2000. A universal primer binding site was introduced by template switching, and a unique molecular identifier was present in the final cDNA, enabling accurate counting of TCR cDNA molecules. Specific primers in the conserved constant-segment region were used to synthesize first-strand cDNA for TCR alpha and beta chains. To control for contamination, every cDNA library carried two barcodes: a SMART-Mk sample barcode plus Illumina barcodes. TruSeq adapter sequences along with Illumina sample barcodes were introduced in two successive PCR steps. The TCR alpha and beta cDNA libraries were sequenced on the Illumina HiSeq platform using custom primers. The published analysis was carried out like this. Raw reads were processed with MiGEC to extract unique molecular identifiers, and MiXCR was used to determine CDR3 positions. Recombination models were inferred per individual with the repgenHMM and IGoR tools using an EM algorithm. Shared clonotypes were analyzed with the tcR package in R, and sharing was normalized by the product of cloneset sizes. To study raw recombination free of thymic and clonal selection effects, out-of-frame nonproductive sequences were analyzed. TCRdb's own reprocessing of the public reads used fastp at Q25 and MiXCR and kept productive beta chains. Rows are combined by CDR3 protein, so each entry shows the most common genes and DNA. The V and J calls and clone size are TCRdb's, not the authors'. This sample has about 160,000 distinct CDR3 sequences in its table, and under 4.5% of those were observed once. The top ten constitute roughly 8% of the sample.

This clonotype showed up many times. The antigen it binds to is not known. Within one base of it there is no much larger clone, and no base qualities were kept. The chain links TRBV9 with TRBJ1-5, with the D gene not clear enough to name. The sequenced sample consisted of memory T cells sorted from blood. The cell subset or site label, as the study defines it: CD45RO+ enriched T cells. The sequence derives from a man between 18 and 29 years old in good health. DNA sequence: TGTGCCAGCAGCCCCGATCCCCAGATGTCCCAGCCCCAGCATTTT. Translation gives CASSPDPQMSQPQHF.